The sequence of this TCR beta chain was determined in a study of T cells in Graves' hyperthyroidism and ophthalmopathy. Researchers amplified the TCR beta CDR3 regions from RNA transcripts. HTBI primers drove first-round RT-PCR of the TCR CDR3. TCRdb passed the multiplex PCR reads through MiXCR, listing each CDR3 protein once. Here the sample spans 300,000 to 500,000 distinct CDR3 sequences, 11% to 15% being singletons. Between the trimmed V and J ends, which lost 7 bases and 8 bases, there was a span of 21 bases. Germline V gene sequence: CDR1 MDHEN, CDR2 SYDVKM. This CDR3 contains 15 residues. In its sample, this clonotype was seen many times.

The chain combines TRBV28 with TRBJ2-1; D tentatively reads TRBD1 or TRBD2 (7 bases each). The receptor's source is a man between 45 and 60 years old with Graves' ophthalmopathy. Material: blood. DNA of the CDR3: TGTGCCAGCACCCTTGGGAGGGGGCGCCCCGATGAGCAGTTCTTC. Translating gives CASTLGRGRPDEQFF.